One and the same sample provided the 4 T cell receptor beta chains below, sequenced in a study of OX40 agonist ivuxolimab in advanced cancers. Profiling relied on immunoSEQ multiplex PCR, and the TCRdb table lists in-frame clones only, not all of them. The profile shows tens of thousands of clones, about 80% of them singletons. Material: CD4+ or CD8+ T cells sorted from blood, obtained in a trial of the OX40 agonist ivuxolimab. The receptor source for this set is an adult with an advanced solid tumor such as melanoma, head and neck, liver or kidney cancer.

V and J are TRBV7-2 and TRBJ2-5; 7 nucleotides match TRBD2. From germline, CDR1 is SGHTA and CDR2 FQGNSA. This CDR3 region has 13 residues. Trimming at V came to 5 bases and at J to 2 bases, leaving 2 bases not matched to a gene. The CDR3 DNA sequence: TGTGCCAGCAGCAGTAGCGGGCAAGAGACCCAGTACTTC. Its translation: CASSSSGQETQYF. The full variable domain, its missing parts supplied by reference TRBV7-2 and TRBJ2-5, is GAGVSQSPSNKVTEKGKDVELRCDPISGHTALYWYRQSLGQGLEFLIYFQGNSAPDKSGLPSDRFSAERTGGSVSTLTIQRTQQEDSAVYLCASSSSGQETQYFGPGTRLLVL.

The chain links TRBV7-9 to TRBJ2-5; D may be TRBD2 (6 bases). With 5 bases removed from V and 5 bases from J, the gap between germline ends came to 18 bases. Germline V lookup: CDR1 SEHNR, CDR2 FQNEAQ (reference sequence). This CDR3 has 15 amino acids. The CDR3 DNA follows: TGTGCCAGCAGCCAACTCCTGAGTCGGGGGGAGACCCAGTACTTC. As protein: CASSQLLSRGETQYF.

CDR3 sequence (DNA): TGTGCCAGCAGCTTGACCGGGTCAGATACGCAGTATTTT. Translated, it gives CASSLTGSDTQYF. The chain carries TRBV5-6 and TRBJ2-3; D ambiguous. The germline CDR1 and CDR2 sequences are SGHDT and YYEEEE. Trimming stripped 1 base from V and 4 bases from J, with 7 bases between. This CDR3 is 13 amino acids long.

This chain joins TRBV5-8 and TRBJ1-3; unclear D gene. Trimming shortened V by 0 bases and J by 4 bases, and 5 bases separated the two germline ends. The CDR3 consists of 13 residues. Germline-derived CDR1 and CDR2 are SGHTS and YDEGEE. CDR3 residues: CASSLETGNTIYF. The DNA for the CDR3 is TGTGCCAGCAGCTTGGAGACAGGAAACACCATATATTTT. Looking up the rest from reference TRBV5-8 and TRBJ1-3 gives the full variable domain: EAGVTQSPTHLIKTRGQQATLRCSPISGHTSVYWYQQALGLGLQFLLWYDEGEERNRGNFPPRFSGRQFPNYSSELNVNALELEDSALYLCASSLETGNTIYFGEGSWLTVV.